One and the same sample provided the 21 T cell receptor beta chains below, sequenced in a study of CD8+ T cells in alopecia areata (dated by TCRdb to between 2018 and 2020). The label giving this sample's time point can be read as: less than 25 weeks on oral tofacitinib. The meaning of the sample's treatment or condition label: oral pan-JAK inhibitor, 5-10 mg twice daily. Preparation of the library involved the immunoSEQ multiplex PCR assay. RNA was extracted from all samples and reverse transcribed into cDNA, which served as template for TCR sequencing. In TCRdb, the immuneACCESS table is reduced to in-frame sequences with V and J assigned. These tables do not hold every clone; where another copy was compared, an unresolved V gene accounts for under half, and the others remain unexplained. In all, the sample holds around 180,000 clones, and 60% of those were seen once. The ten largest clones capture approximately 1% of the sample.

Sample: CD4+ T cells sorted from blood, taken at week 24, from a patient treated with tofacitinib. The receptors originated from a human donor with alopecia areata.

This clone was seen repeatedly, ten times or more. The CDR3 sequence: CASSPSGSRATNEKLFF. In nucleotides, the CDR3 is TGTGCCAGCAGCCCCTCCGGGAGCAGGGCAACTAATGAAAAACTGTTTTTT. This chain connects TRBV4-2 to TRBJ1-4, with D possibly being TRBD1 (5 bases). Deletions cut 4 bases from V and 0 bases from J, with 15 bases between. CDR3 length: 17 residues. The germline CDR1 and CDR2 sequences are LGHNA and YNFKEQ.

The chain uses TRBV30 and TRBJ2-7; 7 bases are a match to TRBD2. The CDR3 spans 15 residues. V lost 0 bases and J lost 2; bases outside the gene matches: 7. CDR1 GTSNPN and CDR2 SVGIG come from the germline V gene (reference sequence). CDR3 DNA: TGTGCCTGGAGTGTTGGAGCGGGACCAACCTACGAGCAGTACTTC. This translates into CAWSVGAGPTYEQYF.

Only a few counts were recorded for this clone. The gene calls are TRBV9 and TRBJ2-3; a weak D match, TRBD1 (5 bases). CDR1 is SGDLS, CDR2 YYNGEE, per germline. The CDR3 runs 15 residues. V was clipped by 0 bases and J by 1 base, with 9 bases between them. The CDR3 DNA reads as TGTGCCAGCAGCGTAGAAAACAGGCGCACAGATACGCAGTATTTT. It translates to CASSVENRRTDTQYF.

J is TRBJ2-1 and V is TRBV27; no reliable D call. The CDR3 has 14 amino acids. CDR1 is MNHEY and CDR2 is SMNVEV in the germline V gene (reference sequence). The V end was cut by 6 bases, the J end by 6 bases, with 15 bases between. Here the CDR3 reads CASSPGTVVNEQFF. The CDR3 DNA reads TGTGCCAGCAGCCCTGGCACGGTTGTCAATGAGCAGTTCTTC.

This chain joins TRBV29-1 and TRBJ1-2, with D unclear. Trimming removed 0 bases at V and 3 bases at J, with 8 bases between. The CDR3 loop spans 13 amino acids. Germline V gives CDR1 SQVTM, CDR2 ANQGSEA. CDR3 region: CSVEELRDYGYTF. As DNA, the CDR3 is TGCAGCGTTGAAGAGTTGCGGGACTATGGCTACACCTTC.

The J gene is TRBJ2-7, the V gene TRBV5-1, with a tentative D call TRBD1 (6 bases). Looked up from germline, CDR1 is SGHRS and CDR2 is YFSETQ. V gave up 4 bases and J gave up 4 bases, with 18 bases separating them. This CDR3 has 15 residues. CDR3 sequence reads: CASSPDRGFGYEQYF. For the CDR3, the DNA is TGCGCCAGCAGCCCGGACAGAGGATTCGGTTACGAGCAGTACTTC.

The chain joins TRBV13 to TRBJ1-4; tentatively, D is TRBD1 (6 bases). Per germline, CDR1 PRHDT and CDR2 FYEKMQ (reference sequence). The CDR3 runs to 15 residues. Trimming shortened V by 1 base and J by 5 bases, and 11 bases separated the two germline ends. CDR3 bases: TGTGCCAGCAGCTTAGACGGGGGCCCCAATGAAAAACTGTTTTTT. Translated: CASSLDGGPNEKLFF.

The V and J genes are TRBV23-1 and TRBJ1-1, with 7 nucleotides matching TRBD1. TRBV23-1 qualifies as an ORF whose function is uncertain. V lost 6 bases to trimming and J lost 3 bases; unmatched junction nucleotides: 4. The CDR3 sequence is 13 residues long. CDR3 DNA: TGCGCCAGCAGCCCTGACAGGGACACTGAAGCTTTCTTT. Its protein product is CASSPDRDTEAFF.

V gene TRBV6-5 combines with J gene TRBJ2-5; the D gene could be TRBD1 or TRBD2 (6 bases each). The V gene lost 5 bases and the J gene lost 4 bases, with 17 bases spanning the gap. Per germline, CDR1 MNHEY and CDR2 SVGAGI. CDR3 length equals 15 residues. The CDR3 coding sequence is TGTGCCAGCAGTCCGTACCCACAGGGAGGAGAGACCCAGTACTTC. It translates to CASSPYPQGGETQYF.

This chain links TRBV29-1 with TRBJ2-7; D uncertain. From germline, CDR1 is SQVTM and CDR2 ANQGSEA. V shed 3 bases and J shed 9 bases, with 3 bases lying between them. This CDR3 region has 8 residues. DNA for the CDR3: TGCAGCGTTGATGGGCAGTACTTC. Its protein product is CSVDGQYF.

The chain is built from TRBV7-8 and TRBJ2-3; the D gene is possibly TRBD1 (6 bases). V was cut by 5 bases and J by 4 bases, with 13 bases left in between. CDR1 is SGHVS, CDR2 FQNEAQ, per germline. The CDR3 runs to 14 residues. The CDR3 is CASSRGRSADTQYF. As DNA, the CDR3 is TGTGCCAGCAGCAGGGGGAGAAGCGCAGATACGCAGTATTTT. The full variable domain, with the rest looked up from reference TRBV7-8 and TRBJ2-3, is GAGVSQSPRYKVAKRGQDVALRCDPISGHVSLFWYQQALGQGPEFLTYFQNEAQLDKSGLPSDRFFAERPEGSVSTLKIQRTQQEDSAVYLCASSRGRSADTQYFGPGTRLTVL.

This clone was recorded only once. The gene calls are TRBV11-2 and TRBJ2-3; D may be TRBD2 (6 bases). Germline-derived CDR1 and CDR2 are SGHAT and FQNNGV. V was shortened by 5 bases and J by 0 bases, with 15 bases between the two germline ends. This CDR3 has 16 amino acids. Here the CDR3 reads CASSLRLEGSTDTQYF. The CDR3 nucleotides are TGTGCCAGCAGCCTACGACTAGAGGGGAGCACAGATACGCAGTATTTT.

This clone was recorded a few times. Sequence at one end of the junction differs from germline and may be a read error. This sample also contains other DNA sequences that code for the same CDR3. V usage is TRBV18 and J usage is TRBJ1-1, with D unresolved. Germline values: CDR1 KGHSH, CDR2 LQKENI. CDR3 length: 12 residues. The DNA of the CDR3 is TGTGCCAGCTCACCCGGGAACACGGAAGCTTTCTTT. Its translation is CASSPGNTEAFF.

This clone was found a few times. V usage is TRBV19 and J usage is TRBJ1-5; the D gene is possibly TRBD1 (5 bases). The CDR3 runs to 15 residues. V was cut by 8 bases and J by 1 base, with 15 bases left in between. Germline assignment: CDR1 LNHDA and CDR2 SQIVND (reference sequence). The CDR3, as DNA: TGTGCCAGTCGCGACAGCGGGGGAAGCAATCAGCCCCAGCATTTT. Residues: CASRDSGGSNQPQHF.

CDR3 in DNA: TGTGCCTGGAGTAGGTCAGGCGGACCCTACGAGCAGTACTTC. This translates into CAWSRSGGPYEQYF. The gene calls are TRBV30 and TRBJ2-7; D not resolved. V was shortened by 2 bases and J by 2 bases, with 13 bases between the two germline ends. The V gene's germline CDR1 is GTSNPN and CDR2 SVGIG (reference sequence). The CDR3 is 14 amino acids.

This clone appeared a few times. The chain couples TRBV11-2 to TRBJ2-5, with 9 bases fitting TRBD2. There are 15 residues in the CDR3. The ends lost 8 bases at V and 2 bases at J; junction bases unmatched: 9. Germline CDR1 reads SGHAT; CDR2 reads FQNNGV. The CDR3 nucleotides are TGTGCCAGCCGATTCTCGACTAGCGGACAAGAGACCCAGTACTTC. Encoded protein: CASRFSTSGQETQYF.

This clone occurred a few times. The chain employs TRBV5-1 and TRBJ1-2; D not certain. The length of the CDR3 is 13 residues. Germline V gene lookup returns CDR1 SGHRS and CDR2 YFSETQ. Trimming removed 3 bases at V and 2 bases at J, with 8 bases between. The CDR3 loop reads CASSSEMNYGYTF. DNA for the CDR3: TGCGCCAGCAGCTCCGAGATGAACTATGGCTACACCTTC.

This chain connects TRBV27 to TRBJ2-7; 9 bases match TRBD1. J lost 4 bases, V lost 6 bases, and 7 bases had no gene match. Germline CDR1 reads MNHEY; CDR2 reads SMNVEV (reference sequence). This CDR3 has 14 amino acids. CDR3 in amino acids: CASSSQGARYEQYF. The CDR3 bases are TGTGCCAGCAGCTCACAGGGGGCGAGGTACGAGCAGTACTTC.

In nucleotides, the CDR3 is TGTGCCAGCAGCACCCGGGCCTCCTCGTGGGAAAAACTGTTTTTT. Amino acid sequence: CASSTRASSWEKLFF. This chain links TRBV7-2 with TRBJ1-4; no firm D call. V was trimmed by 5 bases and J by 8 bases, leaving 18 bases between them. Germline CDR1 is SGHTA and CDR2 is FQGNSA. This CDR3 spans 15 amino acids.

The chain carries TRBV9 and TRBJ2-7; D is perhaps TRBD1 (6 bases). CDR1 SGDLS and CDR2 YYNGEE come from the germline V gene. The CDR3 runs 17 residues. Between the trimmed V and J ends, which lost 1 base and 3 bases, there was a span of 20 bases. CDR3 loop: CASSVPPTRRDNYEQYF. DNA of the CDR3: TGTGCCAGCAGCGTACCGCCCACTCGCCGGGACAACTACGAGCAGTACTTC.

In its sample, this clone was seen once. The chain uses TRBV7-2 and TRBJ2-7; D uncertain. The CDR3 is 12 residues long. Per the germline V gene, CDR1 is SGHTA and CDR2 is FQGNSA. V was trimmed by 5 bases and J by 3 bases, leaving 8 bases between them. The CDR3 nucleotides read TGTGCCAGCAGCCGGTTAAACTACGAGCAGTACTTC. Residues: CASSRLNYEQYF.